These 26 T cell receptor beta chains share one sample of origin, sequenced in a study of cytomegalovirus exposure and HLA in healthy donors. Amplification used 60 Vbeta primers and 13 Jbeta primers. TCRdb keeps only in-frame clones here, not all; method: immunoSEQ multiplex PCR. In the table there are roughly 98,000 clones, around 77% of which are singletons. Specimen: PBMCs. These TCRs come from a female donor in good health and CMV-seronegative.

This chain connects TRBV9 to TRBJ2-5; 9 bases are a match to TRBD2. The germline V gene has CDR1 SGDLS and CDR2 YYNGEE. The V and J ends lost 0 bases and 4 bases, in that order; junction bases with no gene match: 7. There are 16 residues in the CDR3. For the CDR3, the DNA is TGTGCCAGCAGCGTAGATAGCGGGGGCCTTCCAGAGACCCAGTACTTC. Its translation is CASSVDSGGLPETQYF.

CDR3 DNA: TGTGCCAGCAGTTCCCCCGTTCGGGCCAACGTCCTGACTTTC. Translation gives CASSSPVRANVLTF. V and J are TRBV27 and TRBJ2-6; D remains unclear. The ends were cut back, 4 bases at V and 5 bases at J, with 9 bases in the middle. CDR1 is MNHEY and CDR2 is SMNVEV in the germline V gene (reference sequence). This CDR3 is built from 14 residues.

This chain links TRBV6-5 with TRBJ2-4; D may be TRBD1 (6 bases). The CDR3 sequence is 14 residues long. Trimming cost V 0 bases and J 3 bases, with 6 bases left between them. Germline V lookup: CDR1 MNHEY, CDR2 SVGAGI. Here the CDR3 DNA reads TGTGCCAGCAGTTACTCAGGGGGCAAAAACATTCAGTACTTC. Translated, it gives CASSYSGGKNIQYF.

This chain joins TRBV5-1 and TRBJ2-1; D is ambiguous. This CDR3 region has 14 residues. The germline gives CDR1 SGHRS, CDR2 YFSETQ. Trimming cost V 4 bases and J 8 bases, with 16 bases left between them. The CDR3 nucleotides read TGCGCCAGCAGCCCAGGTGGCTCGGCCGATGAGCAGTTCTTC. This gives the protein CASSPGGSADEQFF.

This clone was found once. The V gene is TRBV4-2, the J gene TRBJ2-3, with TRBD2 matching 10 bases. The V gene end was trimmed by 6 bases and the J gene end by 2 bases; junction bases not matched to a gene: 5. Germline CDR1 and CDR2: LGHNA and YNFKEQ. The CDR3 covers 15 residues. The CDR3 loop reads CASSSGLADTDTQYF. The CDR3 DNA follows: TGTGCCAGCAGTTCCGGACTAGCGGACACAGATACGCAGTATTTT.

The chain links TRBV29-1 to TRBJ2-2, with TRBD1 matching over 8 bases. After removal of 6 bases from V and 5 bases from J, the junction contained 8 bases not matched to a gene. The CDR3 is 14 residues long. In germline, CDR1 is SQVTM, CDR2 ANQGSEA. The CDR3 DNA reads TGCAGCGTCCCCGGACAGGGAGGAACCGGGGAGCTGTTTTTT. Protein: CSVPGQGGTGELFF.

This clone was seen a few times. CDR3 amino acids: CASSFAGGDGELFF. CDR3 nucleotide sequence: TGTGCCAGCAGCTTCGCAGGGGGAGACGGGGAGCTGTTTTTT. The chain uses TRBV5-6 and TRBJ2-2, with TRBD1 matching 7 bases. The CDR3 spans 14 residues. V gave up 2 bases and J gave up 7 bases; unmatched junction bases: 5. The V gene's germline CDR1 is SGHDT and CDR2 YYEEEE.

This clone turned up a few times. The chain carries TRBV6-5 and TRBJ2-1; 8 nucleotides match TRBD2. CDR1 is MNHEY and CDR2 is SVGAGI in the germline V gene. This CDR3 comprises 13 residues. V was pared by 7 bases and J by 9 bases, with 8 bases of the junction left unmatched. This CDR3 reads CASTSGGFTEQFF. The CDR3, as DNA: TGTGCCAGCACTTCGGGGGGGTTTACTGAGCAGTTCTTC.

The chain recombines TRBV2 with TRBJ2-1; TRBD1 might be the D (7 bases). Germline CDR1 SNHLY, CDR2 FYNNEI. The CDR3 extends over 14 amino acids. Trimming shortened V by 0 bases and J by 7 bases, and 10 bases separated the two germline ends. CDR3 region: CASSEAGGQNEQFF. The CDR3 nucleotides read TGTGCCAGCAGTGAAGCGGGGGGACAGAATGAGCAGTTCTTC.

The CDR3 nucleotides are TGTGCCAGCAGCGTAGGATCGGGACAGCTCTACTACGAGCAGTACTTC. Its translation: CASSVGSGQLYYEQYF. V is TRBV9 and J is TRBJ2-7; 7 bases are shared with TRBD1. Germline V gene data show CDR1 as SGDLS and CDR2 as YYNGEE. The junction had 9 bases not matched to a gene; V was cut back by 0 bases and J by 3 bases. This CDR3 spans 16 amino acids.

This chain joins TRBV28 and TRBJ1-2; TRBD1 matches 9 bases. The CDR3 loop spans 17 amino acids. Trimming cost V 5 bases and J 7 bases; bases outside gene matches: 17. CDR1 and CDR2 (germline): MDHEN, SYDVKM. CDR3 protein: CASSPTTGGGTGSGYTF. As DNA, the CDR3 is TGTGCCAGCAGTCCCACCACTGGGGGAGGGACAGGGTCTGGCTACACCTTC.

The chain carries TRBV6-1 and TRBJ2-1, with D unresolved. V was clipped by 4 bases and J by 9 bases, with 10 bases between them. The CDR3 is 12 residues long. Germline V gene lookup returns CDR1 MNHNS and CDR2 SASEGT. DNA for the CDR3: TGTGCCAGCAGTGTTAATAGTGGTGAGCAGTTCTTC. Its protein product is CASSVNSGEQFF.

This chain uses TRBV29-1 with TRBJ1-3; unclear D gene. V was pared by 2 bases and J by 7 bases, with 12 bases between. CDR3 length: 13 amino acids. Germline V gene data show CDR1 as SQVTM and CDR2 as ANQGSEA. CDR3 in amino acids: CSVELQAGNTIYF. CDR3 nucleotide sequence: TGCAGCGTTGAACTTCAGGCCGGCAACACCATATATTTT.

The CDR3: CASSGTTRGDTQYF. CDR3 sequence (DNA): TGTGCCAGCAGCGGGACTACTAGGGGAGATACGCAGTATTTT. The chain recombines TRBV9 with TRBJ2-3, with a tentative D call TRBD2 (6 bases). This CDR3 contains 14 residues. Per germline, CDR1 SGDLS and CDR2 YYNGEE. Trimming removed 3 bases at V and 5 bases at J, with 13 bases between.

The J gene is TRBJ2-7, the V gene TRBV5-1; D might be TRBD2 (5 bases). The germline gives CDR1 SGHRS, CDR2 YFSETQ. The CDR3 is 14 residues long. Deletions cut 6 bases from V and 5 bases from J, with 18 bases between. The CDR3 DNA is TGCGCCAGCACCTTCTCGGCCCCGGGGAACGAGCAGTACTTC. This codes for CASTFSAPGNEQYF.

This clone has just a few counts. The rearrangement uses TRBV7-2 and TRBJ2-5; D not certain. CDR1 and CDR2 from the germline V gene are SGHTA and FQGNSA. The CDR3 length is 12 residues. V was cut by 5 bases and J by 4 bases, with 8 bases left in between. DNA for the CDR3: TGTGCCAGCAGCAACTACGTAGAGACCCAGTACTTC. Translated: CASSNYVETQYF.

This clone has only a few counts. The junction departs from germline at one end; a sequencing error may be responsible. The gene calls are TRBV7-7 and TRBJ2-3; D possibly corresponds to TRBD2 (5 bases). The V gene's germline CDR1 is SSHAT and CDR2 FNYEAQ (reference sequence). The CDR3 runs to 16 residues. The CDR3 nucleotides read TGTGCTAGCAGCCTCGGGATAGCGCCCAACACAGATACGCAGTATTTT. Protein sequence: CASSLGIAPNTDTQYF.

The CDR3 loop is CASSPLSLNTEAFF. DNA of the CDR3: TGTGCCAGCAGCCCCTTGAGTTTGAACACTGAAGCTTTCTTT. The rearrangement joins TRBV7-6 to TRBJ1-1, with unresolved D. The CDR3 totals 14 residues. The V gene lost 5 bases and the J gene lost 0 bases, with 10 bases spanning the gap. Germline V gene sequence: CDR1 SGHVS, CDR2 FNYEAQ.

CDR3 in amino acids: CASSLANGQGGNNGYTF. CDR3 sequence (DNA): TGTGCCAGCAGTTTAGCTAATGGACAGGGCGGAAATAATGGCTACACCTTC. The chain employs TRBV27 and TRBJ1-2; 8 positions match TRBD1. This CDR3 has 17 amino acids. V was pared by 2 bases and J by 6 bases, with 14 bases of the junction left unmatched. Germline V gives CDR1 MNHEY, CDR2 SMNVEV (reference sequence).

Remarks on this clone: The sample contains more than one DNA sequence encoding this CDR3. The chain uses TRBV5-6 and TRBJ2-7; D gene ambiguous. In germline, CDR1 is SGHDT, CDR2 YYEEEE. CDR3 length equals 13 residues. V was shortened by 0 bases and J by 6 bases, with 10 bases between the two germline ends. The CDR3 nucleotides are TGTGCCAGCAGCTTGGAGACTCCCGGCGAGCAGTACTTC. It codes for CASSLETPGEQYF.

V usage is TRBV5-6 and J usage is TRBJ1-2; 7 bases are shared with TRBD1. Looked up from germline, CDR1 is SGHDT and CDR2 is YYEEEE. The trim removed 4 bases at V and 2 bases at J, leaving 2 bases unmatched. The CDR3 has 13 amino acids. The CDR3 DNA sequence: TGTGCCAGCAGCGCGGACAGGAACTATGGCTACACCTTC. This gives the protein CASSADRNYGYTF. The entire variable domain, with the rest obtained from reference TRBV5-6 and TRBJ1-2, is as follows: DAGVTQSPTHLIKTRGQQVTLRCSPKSGHDTVSWYQQALGQGPQFIFQYYEEEERQRGNFPDRFSGHQFPNYSSELNVNALLLGDSALYLCASSADRNYGYTFGSGTRLTVV.

This rearrangement joins TRBV7-6 to TRBJ1-1; 9 positions agree with TRBD1. This CDR3 is 15 amino acids long. V shed 5 bases, J shed 1 base, and the junction held 5 bases outside the gene matches. Germline CDR1 reads SGHVS; CDR2 reads FNYEAQ. The CDR3 bases are TGTGCCAGCAGCGAACAGGGGGCTAGGAACACTGAAGCTTTCTTT. The encoded protein is CASSEQGARNTEAFF. Full variable domain (remainder filled in from reference TRBV7-6 and TRBJ1-1): GAGVSQSPRYKVTKRGQDVALRCDPISGHVSLYWYRQALGQGPEFLTYFNYEAQQDKSGLPNDRFSAERPEGSISTLTIQRTEQRDSAMYRCASSEQGARNTEAFFGQGTRLTVV.

The chain links TRBV5-1 to TRBJ2-3, with TRBD1 as a possible D gene (5 bases). The germline V gene has CDR1 SGHRS and CDR2 YFSETQ. The CDR3 has 15 residues. V was cut by 4 bases and J by 4 bases, with 16 bases left in between. The CDR3 DNA reads as TGCGCCAGCAGCCCGGGCAGGGCCGTGCCAGATACGCAGTATTTT. Translating gives CASSPGRAVPDTQYF.

The rearrangement links TRBV19 to TRBJ2-5; D is perhaps TRBD2 (7 bases). The CDR3 is 14 residues long. Germline values: CDR1 LNHDA, CDR2 SQIVND (reference sequence). The V gene lost 3 bases and the J gene lost 4 bases, with 12 bases spanning the gap. The CDR3 reads CASSIRGARETQYF. CDR3 bases: TGTGCCAGTAGTATCCGGGGGGCTCGAGAGACCCAGTACTTC.

J is TRBJ1-1 and V is TRBV6-5; D ambiguous. V lost 8 bases and J lost 1, with 5 bases in between. The CDR3 extends over 11 amino acids. The V gene's germline CDR1 is MNHEY and CDR2 SVGAGI. Written as DNA, the CDR3 is TGTGCCAGCCCCTCGAACACTGAAGCTTTCTTT. This sequence encodes CASPSNTEAFF.

CDR3 amino acids: CASSVTVRYEAFF. CDR3 nucleotides: TGTGCCAGCAGTGTGACAGTGCGGTATGAAGCTTTCTTT. The chain couples TRBV6-6 to TRBJ1-1, with D possibly matching TRBD1 (5 bases). The V gene lost 5 bases and the J gene lost 7 bases, with 14 bases spanning the gap. The CDR3 length is 13 residues. The germline V gene encodes CDR1 MNHNY and CDR2 SVGAGI (reference sequence).